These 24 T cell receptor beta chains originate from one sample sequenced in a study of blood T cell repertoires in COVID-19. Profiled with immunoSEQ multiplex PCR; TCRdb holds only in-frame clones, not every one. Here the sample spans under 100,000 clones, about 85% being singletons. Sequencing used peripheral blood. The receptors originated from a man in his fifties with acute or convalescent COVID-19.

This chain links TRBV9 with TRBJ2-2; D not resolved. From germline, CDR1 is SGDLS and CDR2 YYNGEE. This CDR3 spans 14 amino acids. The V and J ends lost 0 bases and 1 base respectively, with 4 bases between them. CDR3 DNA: TGTGCCAGCAGCGTAGGCGTGAACACCGGGGAGCTGTTTTTT. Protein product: CASSVGVNTGELFF.

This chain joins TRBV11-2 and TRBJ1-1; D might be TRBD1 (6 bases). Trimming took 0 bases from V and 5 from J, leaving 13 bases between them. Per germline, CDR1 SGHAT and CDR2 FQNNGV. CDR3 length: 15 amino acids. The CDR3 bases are TGTGCCAGCAGCTTAGAGACAGGAACTATAACTGAAGCTTTCTTT. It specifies CASSLETGTITEAFF.

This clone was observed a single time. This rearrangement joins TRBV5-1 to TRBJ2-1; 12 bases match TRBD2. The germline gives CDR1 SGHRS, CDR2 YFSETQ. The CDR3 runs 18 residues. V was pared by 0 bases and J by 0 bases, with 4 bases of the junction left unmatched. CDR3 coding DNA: TGCGCCAGCAGCTTGGGACTAGCGGGAGCGAGCTCCTACAATGAGCAGTTCTTC. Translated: CASSLGLAGASSYNEQFF.

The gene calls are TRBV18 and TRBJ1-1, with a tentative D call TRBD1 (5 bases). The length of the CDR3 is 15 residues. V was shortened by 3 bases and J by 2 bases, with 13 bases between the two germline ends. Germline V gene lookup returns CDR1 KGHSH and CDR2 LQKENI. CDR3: CASSPFQGTNTEAFF. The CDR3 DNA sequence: TGTGCCAGCTCACCGTTCCAGGGAACCAACACTGAAGCTTTCTTT.

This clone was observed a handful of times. The CDR3 DNA reads TGTGCCAGCAGCTTAACGGGACAGAGCAGAACCGGGGAGCTGTTTTTT. Its protein product is CASSLTGQSRTGELFF. This chain joins TRBV7-6 and TRBJ2-2; 7 nucleotides line up with TRBD1. Germline assignment: CDR1 SGHVS and CDR2 FNYEAQ. V trimming: 2 bases; J trimming: 5 bases; junction bases outside the gene matches: 8. This CDR3 spans 16 amino acids.

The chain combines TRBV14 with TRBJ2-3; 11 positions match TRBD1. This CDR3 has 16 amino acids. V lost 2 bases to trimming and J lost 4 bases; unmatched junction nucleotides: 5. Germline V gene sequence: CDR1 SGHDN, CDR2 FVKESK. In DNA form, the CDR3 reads TGTGCCAGCAGCCAATTTGGGACAGGGGGTTCAGATACGCAGTATTTT. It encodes CASSQFGTGGSDTQYF.

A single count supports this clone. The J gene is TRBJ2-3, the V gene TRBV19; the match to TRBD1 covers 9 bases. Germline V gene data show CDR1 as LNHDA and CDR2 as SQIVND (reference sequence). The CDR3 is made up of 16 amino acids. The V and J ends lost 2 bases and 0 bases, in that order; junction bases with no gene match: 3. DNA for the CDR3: TGTGCCAGTAGTATATTTGGGACAGGGAGCACAGATACGCAGTATTTT. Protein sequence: CASSIFGTGSTDTQYF.

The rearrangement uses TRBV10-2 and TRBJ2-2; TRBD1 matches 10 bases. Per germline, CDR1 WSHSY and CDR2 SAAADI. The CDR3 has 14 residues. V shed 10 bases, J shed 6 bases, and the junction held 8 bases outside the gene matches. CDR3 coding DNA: TGCGCCACTTTGACAGGGGGCCGATCCGGGGAGCTGTTTTTT. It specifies CATLTGGRSGELFF.

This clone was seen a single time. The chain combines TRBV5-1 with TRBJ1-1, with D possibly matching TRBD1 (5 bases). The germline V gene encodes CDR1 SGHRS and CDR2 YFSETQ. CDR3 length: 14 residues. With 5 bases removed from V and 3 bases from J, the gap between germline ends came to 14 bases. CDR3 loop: CASSTKGGDTEAFF. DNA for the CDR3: TGCGCCAGCAGTACCAAGGGAGGGGACACTGAAGCTTTCTTT.

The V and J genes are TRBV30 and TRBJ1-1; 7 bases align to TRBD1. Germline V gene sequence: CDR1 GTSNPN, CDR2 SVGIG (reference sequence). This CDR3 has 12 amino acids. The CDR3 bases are TGTGCGGAGGGACAGCTGAACACTGAAGCTTTCTTT. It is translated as CAEGQLNTEAFF.

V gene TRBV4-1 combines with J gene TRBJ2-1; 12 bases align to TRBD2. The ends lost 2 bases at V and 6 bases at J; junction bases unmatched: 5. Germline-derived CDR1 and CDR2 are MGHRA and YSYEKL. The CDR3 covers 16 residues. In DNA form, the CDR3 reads TGCGCCAGCAGCCAACAGGGACTAGCGGGTCGCAATGAGCAGTTCTTC. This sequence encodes CASSQQGLAGRNEQFF.

CDR3 amino acids: CASSLGTSGYPPQFF. The CDR3 nucleotides are TGTGCCAGCAGCCTGGGGACTAGCGGGTATCCCCCTCAGTTCTTC. The gene calls are TRBV7-9 and TRBJ2-1; 12 nucleotides line up with TRBD2. The CDR3 spans 15 residues. The ends lost 5 bases at V and 13 bases at J; junction bases unmatched: 12. CDR1 is SEHNR and CDR2 is FQNEAQ in the germline V gene (reference sequence).

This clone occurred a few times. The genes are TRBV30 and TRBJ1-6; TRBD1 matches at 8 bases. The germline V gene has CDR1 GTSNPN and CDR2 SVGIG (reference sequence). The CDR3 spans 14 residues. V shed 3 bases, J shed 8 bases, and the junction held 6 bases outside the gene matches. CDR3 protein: CAWSLSTGDSPLHF. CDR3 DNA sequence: TGTGCCTGGAGCCTCTCGACAGGGGATTCACCCCTCCACTTT.

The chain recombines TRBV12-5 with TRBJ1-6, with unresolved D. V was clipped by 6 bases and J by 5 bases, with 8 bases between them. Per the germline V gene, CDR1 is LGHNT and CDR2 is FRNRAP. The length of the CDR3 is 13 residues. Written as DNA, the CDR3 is TGTGCTAGTGGCCTCAGTAATAATTCACCCCTCCACTTT. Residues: CASGLSNNSPLHF.

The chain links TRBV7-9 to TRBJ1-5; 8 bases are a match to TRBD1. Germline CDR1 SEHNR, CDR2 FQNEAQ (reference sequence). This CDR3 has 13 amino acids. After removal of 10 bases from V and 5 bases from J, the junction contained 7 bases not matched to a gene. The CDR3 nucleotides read TGTGCCAACCAGGGGGCGGACGATCAGCCCCAGCATTTT. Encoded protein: CANQGADDQPQHF.

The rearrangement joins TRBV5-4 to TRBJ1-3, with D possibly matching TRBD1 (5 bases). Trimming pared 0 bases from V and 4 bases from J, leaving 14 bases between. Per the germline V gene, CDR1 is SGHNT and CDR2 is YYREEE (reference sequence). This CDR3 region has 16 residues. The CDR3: CASSLAGGGAGNTIYF. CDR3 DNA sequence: TGTGCCAGCAGCTTGGCCGGGGGGGGTGCCGGAAACACCATATATTTT.

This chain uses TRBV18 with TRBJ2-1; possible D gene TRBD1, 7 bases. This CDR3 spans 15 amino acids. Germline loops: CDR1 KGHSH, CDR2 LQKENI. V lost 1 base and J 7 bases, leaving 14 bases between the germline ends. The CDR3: CASSPLLQGGNEQFF. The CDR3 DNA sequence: TGTGCCAGCTCACCACTATTGCAGGGGGGTAATGAGCAGTTCTTC.

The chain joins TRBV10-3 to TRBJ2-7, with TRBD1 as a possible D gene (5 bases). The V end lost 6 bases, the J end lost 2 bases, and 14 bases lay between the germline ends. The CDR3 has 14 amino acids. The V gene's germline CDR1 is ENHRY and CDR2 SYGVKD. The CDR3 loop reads CAIRKTESTYEQYF. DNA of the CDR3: TGTGCCATCAGGAAGACAGAATCAACCTACGAGCAGTACTTC.

The CDR3 here is CASSMATSGGAGVETQYF. The CDR3 DNA sequence: TGTGCCAGTAGTATGGCGACTAGCGGGGGGGCCGGCGTAGAGACCCAGTACTTC. The gene calls are TRBV19 and TRBJ2-5; 14 positions match TRBD2. The V gene end was trimmed by 3 bases and the J gene end by 4 bases; junction bases not matched to a gene: 10. CDR3 length: 18 residues. Germline lookup yields CDR1 LNHDA and CDR2 SQIVND (reference sequence). The variable domain in full, with the rest retrieved from reference TRBV19 and TRBJ2-5, is DGGITQSPKYLFRKEGQNVTLSCEQNLNHDAMYWYRQDPGQGLRLIYYSQIVNDFQKGDIAEGYSVSREKKESFPLTVTSAQKNPTAFYLCASSMATSGGAGVETQYFGPGTRLLVL.

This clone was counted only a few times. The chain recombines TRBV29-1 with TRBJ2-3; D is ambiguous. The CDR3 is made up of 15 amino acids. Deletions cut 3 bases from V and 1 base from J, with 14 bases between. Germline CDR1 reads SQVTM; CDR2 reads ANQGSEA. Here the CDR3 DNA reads TGCAGCGTTGATGGCGGCCAGACCCGCACAGATACGCAGTATTTT. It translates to CSVDGGQTRTDTQYF.

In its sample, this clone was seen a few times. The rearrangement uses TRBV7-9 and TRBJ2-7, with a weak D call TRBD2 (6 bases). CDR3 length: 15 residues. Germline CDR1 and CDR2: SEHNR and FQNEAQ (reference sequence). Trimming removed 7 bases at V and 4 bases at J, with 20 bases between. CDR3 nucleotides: TGTGCCAGCACTCAATATATACCGGGAGAATACGAGCAGTACTTC. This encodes CASTQYIPGEYEQYF. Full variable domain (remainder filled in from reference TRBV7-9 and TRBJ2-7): DTGVSQNPRHKITKRGQNVTFRCDPISEHNRLYWYRQTLGQGPEFLTYFQNEAQLEKSRLLSDRFSAERPKGSFSTLEIQRTEQGDSAMYLCASTQYIPGEYEQYFGPGTRLTVT.

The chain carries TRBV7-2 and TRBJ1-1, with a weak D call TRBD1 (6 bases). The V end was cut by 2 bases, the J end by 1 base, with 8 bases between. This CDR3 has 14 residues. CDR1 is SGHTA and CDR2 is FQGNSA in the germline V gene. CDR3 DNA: TGTGCCAGCAGCTTATACAGGGCGAACACTGAAGCTTTCTTT. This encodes CASSLYRANTEAFF.

The chain's CDR3 is CASRAGVTYEQYF. For the CDR3, the DNA is TGTGCCAGCAGGGCGGGCGTGACCTACGAGCAGTACTTC. This chain uses TRBV28 with TRBJ2-7, with D perhaps matching TRBD2 (5 bases). This CDR3 is built from 13 residues. In germline, CDR1 is MDHEN, CDR2 SYDVKM. V gave up 6 bases and J gave up 2 bases, with 11 bases separating them.

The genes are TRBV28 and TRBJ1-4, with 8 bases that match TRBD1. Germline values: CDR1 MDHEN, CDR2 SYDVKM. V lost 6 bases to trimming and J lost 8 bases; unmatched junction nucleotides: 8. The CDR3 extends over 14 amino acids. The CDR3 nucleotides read TGTGCCAGCAGCTTTACAGGGGGTGAAGAAAAACTGTTTTTT. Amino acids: CASSFTGGEEKLFF.